These 5 T cell receptor beta chains were sequenced from one sample in a study of blood T cell repertoires in COVID-19. Generated by immunoSEQ multiplex PCR, the TCRdb table keeps only in-frame clones and is missing some. The sample lists 310,000 or so clones, 87% occurring once. Sequenced: PBMCs or T cells enriched from blood (not recorded which). The receptors were sampled from a woman between 35 and 50 years old who had recovered from COVID-19.

The chain combines TRBV3-1 (or the pseudogene TRBV3-2) with TRBJ2-2; a possible D gene is TRBD2 (6 bases). Trimming cost V 6 bases and J 3 bases, with 11 bases left between them. CDR3 size: 14 residues. Germline CDR1 LGHDT, CDR2 YNNKEL (reference sequence). The CDR3 reads CASRRGLDTGELFF. CDR3 in DNA: TGTGCCAGCAGGCGGGGCCTAGACACCGGGGAGCTGTTTTTT.

This clone was counted a single time. J is TRBJ2-6 and V is TRBV4-1; D is perhaps TRBD1 (5 bases). Germline CDR1 reads MGHRA; CDR2 reads YSYEKL. The CDR3 consists of 17 residues. V was clipped by 1 base and J by 0 bases, with 10 bases between them. In nucleotides, the CDR3 is TGCGCCAGCAGCCAAGGACAGTCTACCTCTGGGGCCAACGTCCTGACTTTC. Its protein is CASSQGQSTSGANVLTF.

This sequence joins TRBV10-3 and TRBJ1-3; TRBD1 matches at 7 bases. J lost 0 bases, V lost 7 bases, and 6 bases had no gene match. CDR3 size: 15 residues. CDR1 is ENHRY and CDR2 is SYGVKD in the germline V gene. CDR3 in amino acids: CAIKGTESSGNTIYF. Written as DNA, the CDR3 is TGTGCCATCAAGGGGACAGAATCCTCTGGAAACACCATATATTTT.

This clone was seen a few times. The chain combines TRBV19 with TRBJ2-7, with 9 bases fitting TRBD2. From germline, CDR1 is LNHDA and CDR2 SQIVND (reference sequence). This CDR3 is 14 amino acids long. The junction had 3 bases not matched to a gene; V was cut back by 5 bases and J by 1 base. The CDR3 region has the DNA TGTGCCAGTAGTGACACTAGCGGGTCCTACGAGCAGTACTTC. Translated, it gives CASSDTSGSYEQYF.

This sequence joins TRBV18 and TRBJ1-1, with no clear D. Trimming removed 0 bases from V and 5 bases from J, with 13 bases in between. The CDR3 extends over 15 amino acids. The germline CDR1 and CDR2 sequences are KGHSH and LQKENI. In nucleotides, the CDR3 is TGTGCCAGCTCACCACCGGCGGCCACGGGGACTGAAGCTTTCTTT. It encodes CASSPPAATGTEAFF.